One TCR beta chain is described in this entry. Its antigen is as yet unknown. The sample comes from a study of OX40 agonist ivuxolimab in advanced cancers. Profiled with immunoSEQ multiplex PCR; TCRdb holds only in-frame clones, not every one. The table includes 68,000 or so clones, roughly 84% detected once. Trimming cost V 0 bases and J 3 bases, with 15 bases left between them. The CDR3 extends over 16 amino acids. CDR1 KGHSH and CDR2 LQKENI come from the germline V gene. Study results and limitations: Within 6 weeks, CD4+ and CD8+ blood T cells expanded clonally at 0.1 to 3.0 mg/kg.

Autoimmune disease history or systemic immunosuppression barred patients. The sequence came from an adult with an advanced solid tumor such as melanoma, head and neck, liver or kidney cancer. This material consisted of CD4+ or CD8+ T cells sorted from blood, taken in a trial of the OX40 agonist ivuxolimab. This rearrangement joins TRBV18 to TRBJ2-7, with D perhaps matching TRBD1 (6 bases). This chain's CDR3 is CASSPPGSSRGYEQYF. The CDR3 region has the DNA TGTGCCAGCTCACCACCCGGGTCCAGCAGGGGCTACGAGCAGTACTTC.